The entry below describes one TCR beta chain. Profiled with immunoSEQ multiplex PCR; TCRdb holds only in-frame clones, not every one. This table has some 74,000 clones, about 80% appearing once. The CDR3 runs to 15 residues. In germline, CDR1 is SGHVS, CDR2 FNYEAQ. The V and J ends lost 5 bases and 5 bases, in that order; junction bases with no gene match: 8. The data were taken from a study of blood T cell repertoires in COVID-19. Input material: peripheral blood. This receptor was obtained from an elderly man with acute or convalescent COVID-19. The chain links TRBV7-6 to TRBJ2-7; TRBD1 agrees at 11 bases. The CDR3 is CASSHDGTGGNEQYF. In DNA, the CDR3 is TGTGCCAGCAGCCACGACGGGACAGGGGGAAACGAGCAGTACTTC.